These T cell receptor beta chains were read from a single sample in a study of beta chain features in type 1 diabetes. Clones were read by immunoSEQ multiplex PCR, and TCRdb kept only the in-frame ones, dropping some. The sample records 130,000 to 150,000 clones, more than 10% being singletons. The specimen was central memory CD4+ T cells from blood. These receptors were collected from a man aged 18 to 30 with type 1 diabetes. Each CDR3 is given with its conserved first and last residue. D genes are given only for firm matches. Rows may omit the clone size; those that give it use once, few, many or a size class.

TRBV6-1	-	TRBD1	TRBJ2-5	CASSLGTAKETQYF	TGTGCCAGCAGCCTTGGGACAGCGAAAGAGACCCAGTACTTC
TRBV5-1	-	-	TRBJ1-2	CASSPEASRGYTF	TGCGCCAGCAGCCCGGAGGCCTCAAGGGGCTACACCTTC
TRBV25-1	many	-	TRBJ2-3	CASSPDTDTQYF	TGTGCCAGCAGTCCGGACACAGATACGCAGTATTTT
TRBV5-4	few	-	TRBJ2-2	CASSVVDTGELFF	TGTGCCAGCAGCGTAGTGGACACCGGGGAGCTGTTTTTT
TRBV7-6	-	-	TRBJ2-7	CASSLAQGSEQYF	TGTGCCAGCAGCTTAGCACAGGGAAGCGAGCAGTACTTC
TRBV5-5	few	-	TRBJ1-5	CASSFADSNQPQHF	TGTGCCAGCAGCTTTGCTGATAGCAATCAGCCCCAGCATTTT
TRBV27	few	-	TRBJ1-5	CASSGGTGTNQPQHF	TGTGCCAGCAGCGGGGGAACAGGTACTAATCAGCCCCAGCATTTT
TRBV7-9	-	-	TRBJ1-6	CASSMGVPNSPLHF	TGTGCCAGCAGTATGGGGGTTCCTAATTCACCCCTCCACTTT
TRBV4-1	few	-	TRBJ1-4	CASSQDGRKLFF	TGCGCCAGCAGCCAAGATGGGAGAAAACTGTTTTTT
TRBV7-6	-	-	TRBJ2-7	CASSQDLDEQYF	TGTGCCAGCAGCCAGGATCTAGACGAGCAGTACTTC
TRBV19	few	-	TRBJ1-1	CASSMGRNTEAFF	TGTGCCAGTAGCATGGGGAGGAACACTGAAGCTTTCTTT
TRBV11-2	-	-	TRBJ1-1	CASSLLGNTEAFF	TGTGCCAGCAGCCTCCTAGGGAACACTGAAGCTTTCTTT
TRBV30	many	-	TRBJ2-5	CACDQIGGETQYF	TGTGCCTGTGACCAAATCGGGGGAGAGACCCAGTACTTC
TRBV7-2	many	-	TRBJ2-1	CASSFDSMLGEQFF	TGTGCCAGCAGCTTCGACAGTATGCTCGGTGAGCAGTTCTTC
TRBV7-6	-	TRBD2	TRBJ2-5	CASSLAASGGQETQYF	TGTGCCAGCAGCTTAGCTGCTAGCGGGGGCCAAGAGACCCAGTACTTC
TRBV10-3	-	-	TRBJ1-2	CAISESTANYGYTF	TGTGCCATCAGTGAGTCTACAGCGAACTATGGCTACACCTTC
TRBV11-2	-	-	TRBJ1-4	CASSQQTGREKLFF	TGTGCCAGCAGCCAACAGACCGGGAGGGAAAAACTGTTTTTT
TRBV28	-	-	TRBJ2-1	CASSAGTRSYNEQFF	TGTGCCAGCAGTGCGGGGACACGCTCCTACAATGAGCAGTTCTTC
TRBV5-1	-	-	TRBJ2-7	CASTSALNYEQYF	TGCGCCAGCACCTCGGCCCTTAACTACGAGCAGTACTTC
TRBV2	-	-	TRBJ2-7	CASLVRYEQYF	TGTGCCAGCCTCGTGCGCTACGAGCAGTACTTC
TRBV10-3	-	-	TRBJ1-1	CAISESGSLNTEAFF	TGTGCCATCAGTGAGTCGGGCAGCCTGAACACTGAAGCTTTCTTT
TRBV6-5	few	-	TRBJ1-2	CASRRGGGGYTF	TGTGCCAGCAGGAGGGGTGGCGGGGGCTACACCTTC
TRBV2	-	-	TRBJ1-2	CASRSGVYGYTF	TGTGCCAGCAGGTCAGGAGTCTATGGCTACACCTTC
TRBV19	-	-	TRBJ2-1	CASSNPSSYNEQFF	TGTGCCAGTAGTAATCCAAGCTCCTACAATGAGCAGTTCTTC
TRBV7-9	few	-	TRBJ2-5	CASSLNTNQETQYF	TGTGCCAGCAGCTTAAATACTAATCAAGAGACCCAGTACTTC
TRBV5-1	many	TRBD1	TRBJ2-7	CASAKTGGGYEQYF	TGCGCCAGCGCCAAGACAGGGGGCGGCTACGAGCAGTACTTC
TRBV27	few	-	TRBJ2-7	CASSLSVGDSYEQYF	TGTGCCAGCAGTTTATCGGTCGGTGATTCCTACGAGCAGTACTTC
TRBV5-6	-	-	TRBJ1-2	CASSLDLIGPDYGYTF	TGTGCCAGCAGCTTGGACTTAATTGGACCGGACTATGGCTACACCTTC
TRBV14	-	-	TRBJ1-2	CASSQGEFTGYTF	TGTGCCAGCAGCCAAGGGGAATTCACGGGCTACACCTTC
TRBV5-6	-	-	TRBJ1-5	CASSFARGIDQPQHF	TGTGCCAGCAGCTTTGCACGGGGGATCGATCAGCCCCAGCATTTT
TRBV6-5	few	-	TRBJ2-5	CASSYGGTQETQYF	TGTGCCAGCAGTTACGGAGGCACCCAAGAGACCCAGTACTTC
TRBV9	many	-	TRBJ2-5	CASSKEAAQETQYF	TGTGCCAGCAGCAAGGAAGCGGCCCAAGAGACCCAGTACTTC
TRBV7-8	many	-	TRBJ2-7	CASSLATALPDEQYF	TGTGCCAGCAGCTTAGCGACCGCACTCCCAGACGAGCAGTACTTC
TRBV27	-	-	TRBJ2-2	CASSLSGRINTGELFF	TGTGCCAGCAGTTTATCCGGGCGGATAAACACCGGGGAGCTGTTTTTT
TRBV30	-	-	TRBJ1-2	CAWSAQGNYGYTF	TGTGCCTGGAGTGCCCAGGGAAACTATGGCTACACCTTC
TRBV29-1	few	-	TRBJ2-3	CSVRIPGDTQYF	TGCAGCGTTAGAATACCGGGAGATACGCAGTATTTT
TRBV5-6	many	TRBD1	TRBJ2-7	CASGQGAGYEQYF	TGTGCCAGCGGACAGGGGGCCGGATACGAGCAGTACTTC
TRBV23-1	few	-	TRBJ2-7	CASSLVRTGYEQYF	TGCGCCAGCAGCCTAGTTCGGACGGGCTACGAGCAGTACTTC
TRBV19	few	-	TRBJ2-7	CASWDGTPTYEQYF	TGTGCCAGTTGGGACGGGACACCGACCTACGAGCAGTACTTC
TRBV28	-	-	TRBJ2-5	CASSLGVEGTQYF	TGTGCCAGCAGTTTAGGCGTAGAAGGGACCCAGTACTTC
TRBV28	few	TRBD1	TRBJ2-7	CASTPADRAYEQYF	TGTGCCAGCACCCCAGCGGACAGGGCCTACGAGCAGTACTTC
TRBV30	-	-	TRBJ1-5	CAWSARGDQPQHF	TGTGCCTGGAGTGCAAGGGGGGATCAGCCCCAGCATTTT
TRBV2	many	TRBD1	TRBJ1-2	CASSRDSYGYTF	TGTGCCAGCAGCCGGGACAGCTATGGCTACACCTTC
TRBV5-1	few	-	TRBJ2-6	CASSLSQLSGANVLTF	TGCGCCAGCAGCTTAAGTCAGCTCTCTGGGGCCAACGTCCTGACTTTC
TRBV5-1	few	-	TRBJ1-6	CASSLQGSDNSPLHF	TGCGCCAGCAGCCTGCAGGGGAGCGATAATTCACCCCTCCACTTT
TRBV5-6	-	-	TRBJ1-2	CASSPGQLNYGYTF	TGTGCCAGCAGCCCAGGACAGCTTAACTATGGCTACACCTTC
TRBV2	few	TRBD1	TRBJ2-5	CASRRTGTLETQYF	TGTGCCAGCAGAAGGACAGGGACATTGGAGACCCAGTACTTC
TRBV2	few	-	TRBJ2-1	CATRGGNEQFF	TGTGCCACCCGTGGGGGCAATGAGCAGTTCTTC
TRBV2	-	TRBD1	TRBJ1-3	CASSDTLGQGSKNTIYF	TGTGCCAGCAGTGACACCCTGGGACAGGGATCTAAAAACACCATATATTTT
TRBV7-2	few	-	TRBJ1-5	CASSLFRGNQPQHF	TGTGCCAGCAGCTTATTTCGTGGCAATCAGCCCCAGCATTTT
TRBV5-4	-	-	TRBJ2-1	CASSLRDGGSYNEQFF	TGTGCCAGCAGCCTCCGGGACGGTGGCTCCTACAATGAGCAGTTCTTC
TRBV7-2	-	-	TRBJ1-4	CASSLTEANEKLFF	TGTGCCAGCAGCCTAACAGAGGCTAATGAAAAACTGTTTTTT
TRBV7-6	-	-	TRBJ2-7	CASSLLTGGGQQYF	TGTGCCAGCAGCTTATTGACCGGGGGCGGACAGCAGTACTTC
TRBV19	-	-	TRBJ1-6	CATSETYNSPLHF	TGTGCCACCTCAGAGACCTATAATTCACCCCTCCACTTT
TRBV9	-	-	TRBJ1-5	CASSVDPDQPQHF	TGTGCCAGCAGCGTAGACCCGGATCAGCCCCAGCATTTT